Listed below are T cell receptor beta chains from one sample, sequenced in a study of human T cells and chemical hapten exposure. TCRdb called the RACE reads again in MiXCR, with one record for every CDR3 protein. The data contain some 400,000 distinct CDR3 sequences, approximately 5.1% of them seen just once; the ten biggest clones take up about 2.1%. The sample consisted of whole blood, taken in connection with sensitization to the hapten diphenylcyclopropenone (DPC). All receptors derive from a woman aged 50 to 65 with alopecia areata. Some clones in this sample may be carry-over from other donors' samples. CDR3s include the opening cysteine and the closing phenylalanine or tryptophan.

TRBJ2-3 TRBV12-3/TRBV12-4 CASSFPGVAETDTQYF
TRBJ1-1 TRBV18 CASSPPGQGPTEAFF
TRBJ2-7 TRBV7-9 CASSSLARGPFEQYF
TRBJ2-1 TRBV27 CASSLLAGANNEQFF
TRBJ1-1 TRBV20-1 CSARDQRGTEAFF
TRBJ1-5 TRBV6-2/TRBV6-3 CASSWPGQGANQPQHF
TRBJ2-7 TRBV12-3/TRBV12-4 CASSLSALGEQYF
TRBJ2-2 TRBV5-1 CASSFRGLAGHANTGELFF
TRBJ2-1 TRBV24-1 CATIPGLAGPCSYNEQFF
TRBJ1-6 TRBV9 CASSVAGGNSPLHF
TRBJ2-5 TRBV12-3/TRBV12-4 CASSLSEGVETQYF
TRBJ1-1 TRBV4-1 CASSQREGYEAFF
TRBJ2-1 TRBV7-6 CASSLDTREQFF
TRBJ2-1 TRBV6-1 CASSEASEQFF
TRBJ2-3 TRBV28 CASSSFTGANTDTQYF
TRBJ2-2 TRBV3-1 CASSQGGHTGELFF
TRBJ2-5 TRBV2 CASSEGVAGSQVETQYF
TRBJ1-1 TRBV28 CASTADRTNTEAFF
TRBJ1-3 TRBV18 CASSKRDSVSGNTIYF
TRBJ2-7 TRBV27 CASSLNPEPYEQYF
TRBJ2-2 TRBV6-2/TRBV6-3 CASSYPREGGRAGELFF
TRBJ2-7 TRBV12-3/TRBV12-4 CASSPREGPTYEQYF
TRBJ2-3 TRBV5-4 CASRDARGSTDTQYF
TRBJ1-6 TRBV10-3 CAISESPPGPFTSPLHF
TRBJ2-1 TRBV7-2 CASSPSGSGRYNEQFF
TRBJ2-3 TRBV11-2 CASSPPARGGRTDTQYF
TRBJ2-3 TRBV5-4 CASSPPPGTSGSGDTQYF
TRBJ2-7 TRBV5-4 CASSSGASYEQYF
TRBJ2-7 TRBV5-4 CASSLAGDDQYF
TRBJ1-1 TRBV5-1 CASSSNYRGNTEAFF
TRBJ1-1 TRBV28 CASTPGGSVNTEAFF
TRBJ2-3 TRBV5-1 CASSRDIGGTDTQYF
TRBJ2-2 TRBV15 CATSRVTGELFF
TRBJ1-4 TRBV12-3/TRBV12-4 CASSFWGAGEKLFF
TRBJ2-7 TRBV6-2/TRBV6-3 CASITGPGEQYF
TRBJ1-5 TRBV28 CASSPGGVNQPQHF
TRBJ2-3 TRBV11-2 CASSFSWTSGSTDTQYF
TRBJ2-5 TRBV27 CASSLMWGETQYF
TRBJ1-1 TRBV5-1 CASSPAGVEGTEAFF
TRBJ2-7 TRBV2 CASMGGPYEQYF
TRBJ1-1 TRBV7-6 CASKIPGGKLTEAFF
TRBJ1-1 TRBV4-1 CASSQRRGDLNTEAFF
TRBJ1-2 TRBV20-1 CSAQTGDKNYGYTF